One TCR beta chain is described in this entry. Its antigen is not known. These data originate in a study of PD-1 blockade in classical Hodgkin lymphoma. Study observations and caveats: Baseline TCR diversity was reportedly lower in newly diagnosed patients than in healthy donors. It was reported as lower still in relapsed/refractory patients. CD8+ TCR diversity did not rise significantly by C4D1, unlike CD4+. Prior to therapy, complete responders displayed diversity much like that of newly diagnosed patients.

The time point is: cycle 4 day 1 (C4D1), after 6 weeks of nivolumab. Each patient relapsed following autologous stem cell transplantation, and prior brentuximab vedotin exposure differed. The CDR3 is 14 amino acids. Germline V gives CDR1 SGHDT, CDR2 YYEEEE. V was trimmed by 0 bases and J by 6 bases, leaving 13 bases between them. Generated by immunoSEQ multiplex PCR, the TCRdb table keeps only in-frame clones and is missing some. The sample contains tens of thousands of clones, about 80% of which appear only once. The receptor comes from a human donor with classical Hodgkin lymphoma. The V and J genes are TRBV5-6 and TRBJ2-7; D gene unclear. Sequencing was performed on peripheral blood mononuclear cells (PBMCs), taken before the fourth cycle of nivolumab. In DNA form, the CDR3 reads TGTGCCAGCAGCTTGGCAGTGGGTTTCGGCGAGCAGTACTTC. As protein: CASSLAVGFGEQYF. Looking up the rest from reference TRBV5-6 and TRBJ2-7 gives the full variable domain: DAGVTQSPTHLIKTRGQQVTLRCSPKSGHDTVSWYQQALGQGPQFIFQYYEEEERQRGNFPDRFSGHQFPNYSSELNVNALLLGDSALYLCASSLAVGFGEQYFGPGTRLTVT.